The 6 T cell receptor beta chains presented below share a single source sample, sequenced in a study of T-cell reconstitution after alpha-beta-depleted transplantation in children. Unique molecular identifiers were used in preparing the TCRbeta library. One entry per CDR3 protein results from TCRdb running MiXCR on the PCR reads. The sample carries hundreds of thousands of distinct CDR3 sequences, 23% recorded once. The specimen comprised PBMCs, mostly from graft donor cells, sampled 360 days after TCRalphabeta/CD19-depleted stem cell transplant. These receptors were collected from a boy under two years old who had a stem cell transplant for acute myeloid leukemia, so the T cells may come from the graft donor.

This clonotype was observed a few times. The chain combines TRBV12-3 or TRBV12-4 with TRBJ2-5, with TRBD2 identical over 9 bases. The CDR3 is made up of 17 amino acids. The V segment lost 0 bases and the J segment 1 base; nucleotides outside the gene matches: 6. CDR3 DNA sequence: TGTGCCAGCAGTTTAGCTTCCCTAGCGGGGTCCCAAGAGACCCAGTACTTC. Protein: CASSLASLAGSQETQYF.

In its sample, this clonotype was seen a few times. The rearrangement links TRBV27 to TRBJ2-5; 8 bases align to TRBD2. Germline assignment: CDR1 MNHEY and CDR2 SMNVEV (reference sequence). V lost 3 bases and J lost 4; bases outside the gene matches: 7. This CDR3 spans 15 amino acids. Written as DNA, the CDR3 is TGTGCCAGCAGTTTTAGCGGGGTCCGACCAGAGACCCAGTACTTC. Protein sequence: CASSFSGVRPETQYF.

This clonotype was picked up a small number of times. The V call is TRBV6-5, the J call TRBJ2-5; a possible D gene is TRBD1 (5 bases). This CDR3 has 13 residues. Germline V gives CDR1 MNHEY, CDR2 SVGAGI. V was clipped by 4 bases and J by 5 bases, with 11 bases between them. The CDR3 here is CASSSGISETQYF. The CDR3 bases are TGTGCCAGCAGTTCAGGGATTTCGGAGACCCAGTACTTC.

This clonotype was picked up many times. The chain links TRBV7-6 to TRBJ2-6; D gene ambiguous. Germline V gene lookup returns CDR1 SGHVS and CDR2 FNYEAQ. The CDR3 spans 17 residues. With 0 bases removed from V and 0 bases from J, the gap between germline ends came to 9 bases. The CDR3, as DNA: TGTGCCAGCAGCTTAGCGGGCCCTAGCTCTGGGGCCAACGTCCTGACTTTC. Its translation is CASSLAGPSSGANVLTF.

This clonotype was detected only a few times. This chain connects TRBV7-6 to TRBJ2-1; maybe TRBD2 (6 bases). The V gene lost 0 bases and the J gene lost 6 bases, with 15 bases spanning the gap. Per the germline V gene, CDR1 is SGHVS and CDR2 is FNYEAQ. This CDR3 has 16 residues. The CDR3, as DNA: TGTGCCAGCAGCTTAGCGGCTCAGGGAGGAGGCAATGAGCAGTTCTTC. It codes for CASSLAAQGGGNEQFF.

This clonotype was detected a few times. V and J are TRBV6-5 and TRBJ1-1; the D gene is possibly TRBD1 (6 bases). V dropped 0 bases and J dropped 9 bases, with 11 bases sitting between them. CDR1 is MNHEY, CDR2 SVGAGI, per germline. The length of the CDR3 is 13 residues. In DNA form, the CDR3 reads TGTGCCAGCAGTTACTCGGTAGGGGGGAAAGCTTTCTTT. Translation: CASSYSVGGKAFF.